What follows is one TCR beta chain and its context. These data originate in a study of blood T cell dynamics during melanoma immunotherapy. The table came from immunoSEQ multiplex PCR; TCRdb's copy has only in-frame clones and leaves some out. The table includes several thousand clones, roughly 88% detected once. Documented time point: pre-treatment baseline. CDR1 is SGHKS, CDR2 YYEKEE, per germline (reference sequence). This CDR3 has 17 residues. V was pared by 4 bases and J by 8 bases, with 22 bases between. This clonotype was sampled from a human donor with melanoma. Sequencing used blood, obtained from a patient treated with checkpoint blockade. This chain connects TRBV5-5 to TRBJ1-6; D call uncertain. The chain's CDR3 is CASSLGRYGLGDSPLHF. The DNA for the CDR3 is TGTGCCAGCAGCCTTGGAAGGTATGGCCTCGGGGATTCACCCCTCCACTTT.